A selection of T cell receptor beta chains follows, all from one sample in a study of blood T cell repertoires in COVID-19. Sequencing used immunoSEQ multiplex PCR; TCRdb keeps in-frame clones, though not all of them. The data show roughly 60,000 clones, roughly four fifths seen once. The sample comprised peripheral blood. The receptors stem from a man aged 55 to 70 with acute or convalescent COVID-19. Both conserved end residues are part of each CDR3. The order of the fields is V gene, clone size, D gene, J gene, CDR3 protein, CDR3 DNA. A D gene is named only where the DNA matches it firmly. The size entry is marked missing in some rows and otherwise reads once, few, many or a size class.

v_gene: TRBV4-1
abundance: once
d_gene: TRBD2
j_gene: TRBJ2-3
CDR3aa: CASSQVAGGAHSNTQYF
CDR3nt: TGCGCCAGCAGCCAGGTAGCGGGGGGAGCCCATAGCAATACGCAGTATTTT

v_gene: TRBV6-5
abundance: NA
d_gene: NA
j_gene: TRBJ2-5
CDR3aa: CASSWEISGETQYF
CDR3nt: TGTGCCAGCAGTTGGGAGATCTCCGGGGAGACCCAGTACTTC

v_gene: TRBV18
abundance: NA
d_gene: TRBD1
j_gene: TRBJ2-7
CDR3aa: CASSPQGQGTYEQYF
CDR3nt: TGTGCCAGCTCACCTCAAGGACAGGGGACCTACGAGCAGTACTTC

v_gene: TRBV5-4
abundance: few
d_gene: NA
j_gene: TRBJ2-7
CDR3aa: CASSLERGGSYEQYF
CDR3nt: TGTGCCAGCAGCTTGGAAAGGGGGGGCTCCTACGAGCAGTACTTC

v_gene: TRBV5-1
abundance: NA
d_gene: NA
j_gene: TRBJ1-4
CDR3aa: CASSPPGGMNEKLFF
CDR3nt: TGCGCCAGCAGCCCTCCGGGAGGAATGAATGAAAAACTGTTTTTT

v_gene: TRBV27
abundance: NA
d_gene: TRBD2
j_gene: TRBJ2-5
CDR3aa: CASSFLASGQETQYF
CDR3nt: TGTGCCAGCAGTTTTTTGGCTAGCGGCCAAGAGACCCAGTACTTC

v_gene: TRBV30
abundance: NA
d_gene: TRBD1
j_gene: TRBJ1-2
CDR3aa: CAGQGTPYGYTF
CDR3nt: TGTGCCGGACAGGGGACACCCTATGGCTACACCTTC

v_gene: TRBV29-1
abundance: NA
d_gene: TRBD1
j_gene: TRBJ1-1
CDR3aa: CSVEGRGPEAFF
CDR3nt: TGCAGCGTTGAAGGCAGGGGGCCTGAAGCTTTCTTT

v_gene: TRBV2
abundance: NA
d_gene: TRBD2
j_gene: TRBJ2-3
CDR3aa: CATSWGGPGTDTQYF
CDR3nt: TGTGCCACCTCCTGGGGGGGTCCTGGCACAGATACGCAGTATTTT

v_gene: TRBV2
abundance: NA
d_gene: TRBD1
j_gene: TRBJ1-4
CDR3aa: CASGGQGEKLFF
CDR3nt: TGTGCCAGCGGGGGACAGGGCGAAAAACTGTTTTTT

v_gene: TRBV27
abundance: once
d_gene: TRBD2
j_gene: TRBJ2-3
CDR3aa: CASSTGTSVTTQYF
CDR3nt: TGTGCCAGCAGTACCGGGACTAGTGTAACTACGCAGTATTTT

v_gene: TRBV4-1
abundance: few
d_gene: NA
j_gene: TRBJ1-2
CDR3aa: CASSPRGGPKGYTF
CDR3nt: TGCGCCAGCAGCCCGAGAGGGGGTCCTAAGGGCTACACCTTC

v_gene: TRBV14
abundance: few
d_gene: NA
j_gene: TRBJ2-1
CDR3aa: CASSQLGFDEQFF
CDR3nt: TGTGCCAGCAGCCAGCTAGGTTTCGATGAGCAGTTCTTC

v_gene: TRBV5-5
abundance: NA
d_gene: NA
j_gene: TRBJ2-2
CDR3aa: CASSSSRDFRYHGELFF
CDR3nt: TGTGCCAGCAGCTCAAGCCGGGACTTCAGGTATCACGGGGAGCTGTTTTTT

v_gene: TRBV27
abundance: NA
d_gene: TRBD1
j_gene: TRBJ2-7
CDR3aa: CASRPGGRYEQYF
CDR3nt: TGTGCCAGCAGACCAGGGGGCCGCTACGAGCAGTACTTC

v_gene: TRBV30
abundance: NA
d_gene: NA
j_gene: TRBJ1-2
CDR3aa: CAWSAIDYGYTF
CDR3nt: TGTGCCTGGAGTGCAATTGACTATGGCTACACCTTC

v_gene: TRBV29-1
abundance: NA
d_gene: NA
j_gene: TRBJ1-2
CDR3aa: CSVDSLGSSNYGYTF
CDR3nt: TGCAGCGTTGATTCCCTAGGCAGCTCTAACTATGGCTACACCTTC

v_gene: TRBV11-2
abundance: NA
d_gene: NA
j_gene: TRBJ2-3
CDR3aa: CASSLNTGTSTDTQYF
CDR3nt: TGTGCCAGCAGCTTAAATACGGGGACTAGCACAGATACGCAGTATTTT

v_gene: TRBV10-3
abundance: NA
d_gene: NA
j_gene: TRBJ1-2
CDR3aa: CAISDGGWYGYTF
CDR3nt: TGTGCCATCAGTGACGGGGGGTGGTATGGCTACACCTTC

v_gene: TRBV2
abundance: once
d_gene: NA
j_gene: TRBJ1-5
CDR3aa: CASSGRQLPSNQPQHF
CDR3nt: TGTGCCAGCAGTGGCCGACAGCTACCTAGCAATCAGCCCCAGCATTTT

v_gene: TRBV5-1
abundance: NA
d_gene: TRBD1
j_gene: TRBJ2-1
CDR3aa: CASSLGLPDRGLQFF
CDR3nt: TGCGCCAGCAGCTTGGGCCTCCCCGACAGGGGGTTGCAGTTCTTC

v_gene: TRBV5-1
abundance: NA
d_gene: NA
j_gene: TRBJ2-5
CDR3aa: CASSGGTLGETQYF
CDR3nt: TGCGCCAGCAGCGGCGGGACCCTCGGGGAGACCCAGTACTTC

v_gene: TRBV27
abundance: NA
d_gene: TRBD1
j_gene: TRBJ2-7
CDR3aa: CASSLGTGAVYEQYF
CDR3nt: TGTGCCAGCAGTTTAGGAACAGGGGCCGTTTACGAGCAGTACTTC

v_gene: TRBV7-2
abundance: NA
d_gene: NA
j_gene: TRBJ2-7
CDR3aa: CASSSWTPPREQYF
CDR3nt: TGTGCCAGCAGCTCCTGGACTCCCCCTCGCGAGCAGTACTTC

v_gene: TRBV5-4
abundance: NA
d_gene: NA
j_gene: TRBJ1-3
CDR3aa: CASSEGFSGNTIYF
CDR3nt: TGTGCCAGCAGCGAGGGATTCTCTGGAAACACCATATATTTT

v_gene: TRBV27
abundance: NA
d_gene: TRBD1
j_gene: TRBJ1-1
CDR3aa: CASSRSAPGQGLRGAFF
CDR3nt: TGTGCCAGCAGTCGGAGTGCCCCGGGACAGGGGCTCCGAGGGGCTTTCTTT

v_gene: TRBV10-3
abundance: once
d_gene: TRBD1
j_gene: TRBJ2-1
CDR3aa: CAISGQGGNEQFF
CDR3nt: TGTGCCATCAGTGGACAGGGTGGCAATGAGCAGTTCTTC

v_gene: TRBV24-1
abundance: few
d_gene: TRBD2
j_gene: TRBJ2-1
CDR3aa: CATSDQLAGGRKFF
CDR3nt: TGTGCCACCAGTGACCAACTAGCGGGGGGGCGGAAGTTCTTC

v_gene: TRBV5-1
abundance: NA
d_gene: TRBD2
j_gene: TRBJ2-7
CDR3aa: CASSLGAGAYEQYF
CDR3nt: TGCGCCAGCAGCTTGGGGGCGGGGGCCTACGAGCAGTACTTC

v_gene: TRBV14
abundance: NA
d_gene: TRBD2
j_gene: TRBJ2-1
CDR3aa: CASSQDRISAGNEQFF
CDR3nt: TGTGCCAGCAGCCAAGATCGGATATCAGCGGGGAATGAGCAGTTCTTC

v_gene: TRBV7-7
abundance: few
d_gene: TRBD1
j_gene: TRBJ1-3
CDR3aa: CASSLGQGSGNTIYF
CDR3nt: TGTGCCAGCAGCTTAGGACAGGGGTCTGGAAACACCATATATTTT

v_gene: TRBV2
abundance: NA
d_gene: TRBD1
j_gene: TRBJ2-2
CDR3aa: CASRAGTGTNTGELFF
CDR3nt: TGTGCCAGCAGGGCCGGGACAGGGACGAACACCGGGGAGCTGTTTTTT

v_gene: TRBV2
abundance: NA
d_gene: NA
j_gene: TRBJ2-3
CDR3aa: CASSNRLVSDTQYF
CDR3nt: TGTGCCAGCAGTAACAGACTAGTGTCTGATACGCAGTATTTT

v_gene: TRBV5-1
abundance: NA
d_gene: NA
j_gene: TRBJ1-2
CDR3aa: CASSLQTTYGYTF
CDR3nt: TGCGCCAGCAGCTTACAGACAACGTATGGCTACACCTTC

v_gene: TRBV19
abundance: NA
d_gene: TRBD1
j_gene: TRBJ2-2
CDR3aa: CASSMRQGNTGELFF
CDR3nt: TGTGCCAGTAGTATGCGACAGGGGAACACCGGGGAGCTGTTTTTT

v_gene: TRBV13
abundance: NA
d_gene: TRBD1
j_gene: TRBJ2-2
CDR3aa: CASSFNPTGPANTGELFF
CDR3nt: TGTGCCAGCAGCTTCAATCCGACAGGGCCTGCGAACACCGGGGAGCTGTTTTTT

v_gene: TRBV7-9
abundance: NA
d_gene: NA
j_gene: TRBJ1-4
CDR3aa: CASSLGSGELFF
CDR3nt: TGTGCCAGCAGCTTGGGTTCCGGGGAACTGTTTTTT